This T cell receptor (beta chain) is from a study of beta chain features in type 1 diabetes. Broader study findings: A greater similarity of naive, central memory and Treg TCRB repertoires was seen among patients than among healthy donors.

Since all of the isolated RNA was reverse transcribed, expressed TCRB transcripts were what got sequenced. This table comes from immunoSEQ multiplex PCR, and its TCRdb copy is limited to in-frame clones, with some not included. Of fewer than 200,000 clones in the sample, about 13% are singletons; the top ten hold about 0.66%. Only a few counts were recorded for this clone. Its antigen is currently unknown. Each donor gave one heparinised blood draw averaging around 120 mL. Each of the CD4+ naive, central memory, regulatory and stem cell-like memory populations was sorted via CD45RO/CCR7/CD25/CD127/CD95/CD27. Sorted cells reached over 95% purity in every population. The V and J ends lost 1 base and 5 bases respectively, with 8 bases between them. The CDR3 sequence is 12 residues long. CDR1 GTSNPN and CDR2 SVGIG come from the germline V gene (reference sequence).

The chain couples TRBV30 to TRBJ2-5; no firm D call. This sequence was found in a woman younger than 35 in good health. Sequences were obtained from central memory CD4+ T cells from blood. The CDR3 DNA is TGTGCCTGGAGTGAGGCGCGGGAGACCCAGTACTTC. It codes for CAWSEARETQYF.